The 2 T cell receptor beta chains listed next were all sequenced from one sample in a study of blood T cell repertoires in COVID-19 (TCRdb year 2020). The library was obtained by the immunoSEQ multiplex PCR assay. Imported from immuneACCESS, the table was reduced by TCRdb to in-frame sequences with V and J called. These copies leave out some clones; in studies compared against another copy, an unresolved V gene accounts for under half, and the cause of the remainder is not known. This sample comprises approximately 140,000 clones, around 83% of them detected only once. The ten largest clones add up to about 9.6% of the sample. Sequenced: peripheral blood. These receptors came from a man aged 35-49 years with active or convalescent COVID-19.

The chain joins TRBV5-4 to TRBJ2-4, with 7 nucleotides matching TRBD2. Germline CDR1 reads SGHNT; CDR2 reads YYREEE (reference sequence). The CDR3 runs 18 residues. Losses at the gene ends were 4 bases for V and 1 base for J; bases not matched to a gene: 14. CDR3 coding DNA: TGTGCCAGCAGCGCTTCGGGCGGGGGTATTGGGGCCAAAAACATTCAGTACTTC. The encoded protein is CASSASGGGIGAKNIQYF.

The chain couples TRBV11-2 to TRBJ2-5, with D unresolved. The CDR3 loop spans 11 amino acids. Per germline, CDR1 SGHAT and CDR2 FQNNGV. Trimming shortened V by 3 bases and J by 4 bases, and 3 bases separated the two germline ends. DNA of the CDR3: TGTGCCAGCAGCTTCCGAGAGACCCAGTACTTC. This codes for CASSFRETQYF.